This TCR beta chain was sequenced in a study of CD8 T cells in ankylosing spondylitis. TCRdb redid the calling of the 5' RACE reads with MiXCR, one entry per CDR3 protein. In the table there are roughly 30,000 distinct CDR3 sequences, around 30% of which are singletons. Trimming shortened V by 4 bases and J by 9 bases, and 10 bases separated the two germline ends. Germline V gives CDR1 KGHSY, CDR2 FQNENV. The CDR3 has 12 residues. This clonotype was observed a few times. Its matching antigen is unknown. Findings of the study overall: Disease-linked clones, CD8+, were relatively rare in peripheral blood.

This TCR came from a male donor with ankylosing spondylitis. This chain uses TRBV16 with TRBJ2-1; D might be TRBD2 (5 bases). Source material: synovial fluid, either unsorted or a sorted T cell fraction (not recorded which). Here the CDR3 reads CASSLLRGEQFF. CDR3 nucleotides: TGTGCCAGCAGCCTCCTACGGGGTGAGCAGTTCTTC.